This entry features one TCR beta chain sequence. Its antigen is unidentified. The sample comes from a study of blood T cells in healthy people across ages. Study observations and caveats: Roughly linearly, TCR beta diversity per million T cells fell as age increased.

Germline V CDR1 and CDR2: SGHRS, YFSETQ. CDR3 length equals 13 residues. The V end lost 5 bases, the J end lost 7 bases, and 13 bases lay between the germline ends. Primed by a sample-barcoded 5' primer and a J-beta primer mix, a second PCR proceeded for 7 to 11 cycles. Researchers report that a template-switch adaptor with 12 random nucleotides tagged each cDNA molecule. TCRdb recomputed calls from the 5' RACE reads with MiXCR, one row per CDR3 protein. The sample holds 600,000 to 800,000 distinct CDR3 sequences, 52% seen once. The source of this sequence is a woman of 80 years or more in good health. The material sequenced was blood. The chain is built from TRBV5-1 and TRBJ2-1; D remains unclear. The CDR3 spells CASRADPENEQFF. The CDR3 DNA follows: TGCGCCAGCAGGGCTGACCCGGAGAATGAGCAGTTCTTC.